Included here is one TCR beta chain sequence, with context. This clone occurred once. Its antigen target is currently unknown. The sample holds no much larger clone one base away, and base qualities are not on file. The CDR3 holds 16 amino acids from the cysteine to the phenylalanine. The entry retains the CDR3 DNA only, 48 bases that are in frame from base 1. Per the germline V gene, KGHDR is the CDR1 and SFDVKD is the CDR2. Trimming leaves V shorter by 3 bases and J shorter by 8 bases, with the junction holding 9 bases beyond the gene matches. In Seattle, one collaborating source enrolled patients while the infection was active and tracked those patients longitudinally over the course of disease. Whole blood was collected in K2EDTA tubes by collaborating institutions according to the institutions' own protocols. For TCRbeta analysis, collaborator samples were shipped as frozen whole blood, as isolated PBMCs, or as DNA extracted from either sample type.

This record comes from a study of blood T cell repertoires in COVID-19 (dated by TCRdb to 2020 to 2021). In the study overall: Samples from collaborators originated in the United States, Italy and Spain and spanned both the acute and convalescent phases of COVID-19. Samples came from the ongoing ImmuneRACE study (first 160 participants) plus 1,254 subjects from 6 global collaborators. Where available, HLA class I and class II types were taken from metadata supplied by the sample provider and were not determined by assay-based typing. The repertoires were made available in a free public database intended to serve as a resource for research on the immune response to SARS-CoV-2. Subjects who had been exposed to COVID-19, were actively infected with it, or had recovered from it provided the deeply sampled blood TCRbeta repertoires that made up the dataset. Nearly every sample came with metadata listing a de-identified subject ID, COVID-19 status, age in years and sex. The material from the prospective study consisted of cDNA or gDNA derived from T cells, B-cell-depleted T cells, or PBMCs.

TCRbeta CDR3 regions were amplified from genomic DNA by means of the immunoSEQ Assay, a bias-controlled multiplex PCR. The study's processing was this. The number of nucleated cells in each sample was estimated by amplification of reference gene primers within the assay. To quantify the absolute abundance of each unique TCRbeta CDR3 rearrangement, sequence reads were collapsed and filtered. For each sample, productive Simpson clonality was calculated as the square root of Simpson's diversity index over productive rearrangements. In its TCRdb copy, this immuneACCESS table keeps in-frame sequences only and misses some clones. Where compared with another copy, unresolved V genes explain less than half of these, and the others have no known cause. V and J calls and clone size are those listed in that table; D and trimming were worked out from the DNA. This sample is represented by about 240,000 clones; about 90% of them were singletons. The top ten clones comprise around 0.86% of the sample.

What the study reported, not specific to this receptor: The amount of clinical and demographic metadata varied by source and participant and was provided uncurated.

The sequenced sample consisted of peripheral blood. The sequence was collected from a man aged 30 to 45 with COVID-19, enrolled during active disease. The chain is assembled from TRBV24-1 and TRBJ2-5, with 12 bases matching TRBD1. The CDR3 loop reads CATSDHPGQGAYTQYF. The bases are TGTGCCACCAGTGATCACCCGGGACAGGGGGCGTATACCCAGTACTTC.